This paragraph reports one T cell receptor (beta chain). Extracted from the samples, RNA was reverse transcribed into cDNA to serve as the sequencing template. Profiling relied on immunoSEQ multiplex PCR, and the TCRdb table lists in-frame clones only, not all of them. The table records some 110,000 clones, roughly two thirds of them present only once. There are 12 residues in the CDR3. Germline V gives CDR1 GTSNPN, CDR2 SVGIG (reference sequence). After removal of 7 bases from V and 3 bases from J, the junction contained 3 bases not matched to a gene. These data are taken from a study of CD8+ T cells in alopecia areata.

This chain uses TRBV30 with TRBJ1-5, with TRBD1 identical over 7 bases. Source material: CD4+ T cells sorted from blood. The receptor was isolated from a human donor in good health. The CDR3 sequence: CASGQFNQPQHF. As DNA, the CDR3 is TGTGCCTCGGGACAGTTCAATCAGCCCCAGCATTTT.